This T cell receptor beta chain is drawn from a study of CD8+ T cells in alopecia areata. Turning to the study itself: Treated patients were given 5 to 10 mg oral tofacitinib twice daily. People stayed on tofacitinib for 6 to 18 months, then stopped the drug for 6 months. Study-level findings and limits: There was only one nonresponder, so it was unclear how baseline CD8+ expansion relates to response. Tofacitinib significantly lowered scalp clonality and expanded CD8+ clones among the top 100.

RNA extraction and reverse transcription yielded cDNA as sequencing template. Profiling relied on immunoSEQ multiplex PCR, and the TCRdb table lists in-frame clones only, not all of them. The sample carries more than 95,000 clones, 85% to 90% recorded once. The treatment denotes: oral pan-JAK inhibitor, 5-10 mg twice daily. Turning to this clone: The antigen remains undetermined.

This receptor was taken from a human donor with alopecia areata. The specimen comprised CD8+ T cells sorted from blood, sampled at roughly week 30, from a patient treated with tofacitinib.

The CDR3 here is CASSADRVGWTEAFF. The CDR3 DNA follows: TGTGCCAGCAGTGCGGACAGGGTCGGTTGGACTGAAGCTTTCTTT. This chain uses TRBV6-5 with TRBJ1-1; 8 bases map to TRBD1. Unmatched junction bases numbered 10, after V lost 5 bases and J lost 5 bases. Germline V CDR1 and CDR2: MNHEY, SVGAGI. This CDR3 spans 15 amino acids.